This TCR beta chain was identified in a study of beta chain features in type 1 diabetes. Blood was drawn once from each donor into heparinised tubes. The draws averaged about 120 mL. Expressed TCRB transcripts were sequenced after all isolated RNA was converted to cDNA. TCRdb's table, derived via immunoSEQ multiplex PCR, lists solely in-frame clones and lacks some. This table holds about 900,000 clones, 15% to 20% found once. The study's findings and limits: When Type 1 diabetes patients were examined, their TCRB CDR3s proved moderately but significantly shorter in all four CD4+ subsets. Diminished insertions and augmented deletions at VDJ junctions characterized type 1 diabetes patients. A greater similarity of naive, central memory and Treg TCRB repertoires was seen among patients than among healthy donors.

For this clone: Its antigen remains unidentified.

Germline assignment: CDR1 MNHNY and CDR2 SVGAGI (reference sequence). The V gene lost 2 bases and the J gene lost 5 bases, with 16 bases spanning the gap. This CDR3 is built from 15 residues. The chain has TRBV6-6 and TRBJ2-7; possibly TRBD1 or TRBD2 for D (5 bases each). The sequencing input was naive CD4+ T cells from blood. The sequence was collected from a woman younger than 35 in good health. The DNA of the CDR3 is TGTGCCAGCAGTTACCCCCAAATGGGGGACCACGAGCAGTACTTC. It is translated as CASSYPQMGDHEQYF.